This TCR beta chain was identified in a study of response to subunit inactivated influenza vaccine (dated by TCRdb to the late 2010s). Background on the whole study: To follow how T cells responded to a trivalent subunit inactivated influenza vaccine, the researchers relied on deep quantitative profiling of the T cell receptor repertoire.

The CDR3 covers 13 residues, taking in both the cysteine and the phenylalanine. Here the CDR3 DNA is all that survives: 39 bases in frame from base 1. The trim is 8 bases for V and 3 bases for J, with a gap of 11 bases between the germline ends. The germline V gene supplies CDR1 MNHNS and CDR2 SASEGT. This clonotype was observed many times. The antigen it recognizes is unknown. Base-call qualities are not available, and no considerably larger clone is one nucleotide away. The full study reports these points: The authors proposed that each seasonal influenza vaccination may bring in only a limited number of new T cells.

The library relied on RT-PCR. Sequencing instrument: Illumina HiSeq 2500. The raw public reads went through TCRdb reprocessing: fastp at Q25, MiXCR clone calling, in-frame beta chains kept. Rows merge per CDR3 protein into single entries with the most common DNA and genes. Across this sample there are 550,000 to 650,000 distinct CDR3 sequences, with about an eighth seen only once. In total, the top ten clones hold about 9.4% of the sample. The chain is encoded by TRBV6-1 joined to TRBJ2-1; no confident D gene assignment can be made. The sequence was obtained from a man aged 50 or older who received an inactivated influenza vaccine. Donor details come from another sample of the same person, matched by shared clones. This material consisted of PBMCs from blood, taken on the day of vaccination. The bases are TGTGCCAGCTGGACGGAGCACTACAATGAGCAGTTCTTC. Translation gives CASWTEHYNEQFF.